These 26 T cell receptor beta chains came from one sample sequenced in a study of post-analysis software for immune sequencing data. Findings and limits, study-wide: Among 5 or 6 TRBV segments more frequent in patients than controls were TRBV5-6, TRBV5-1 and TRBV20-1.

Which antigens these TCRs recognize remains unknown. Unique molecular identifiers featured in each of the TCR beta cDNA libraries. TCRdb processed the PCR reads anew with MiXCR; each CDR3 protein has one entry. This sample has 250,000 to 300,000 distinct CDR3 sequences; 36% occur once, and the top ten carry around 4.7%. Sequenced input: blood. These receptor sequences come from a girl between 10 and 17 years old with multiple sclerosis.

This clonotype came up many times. In nucleotides, the CDR3 is TGTGCCAGCAGCTTAGCTAGCGGGGTCTACGAGCAGTACTTC. Its translation: CASSLASGVYEQYF. The chain has TRBV7-2 and TRBJ2-7, with 8 bases fitting TRBD2. The CDR3 sequence is 14 residues long. Trimming took 0 bases from V and 3 from J; bases not matched to a gene: 1. CDR1 SGHTA and CDR2 FQGNSA come from the germline V gene.

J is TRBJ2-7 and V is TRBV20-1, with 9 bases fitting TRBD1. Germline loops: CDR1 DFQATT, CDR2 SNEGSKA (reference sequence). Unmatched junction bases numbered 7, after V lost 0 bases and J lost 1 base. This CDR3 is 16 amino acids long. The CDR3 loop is CSAREVRQGVSYEQYF. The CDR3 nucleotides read TGCAGTGCTAGAGAGGTTCGACAGGGGGTATCCTACGAGCAGTACTTC.

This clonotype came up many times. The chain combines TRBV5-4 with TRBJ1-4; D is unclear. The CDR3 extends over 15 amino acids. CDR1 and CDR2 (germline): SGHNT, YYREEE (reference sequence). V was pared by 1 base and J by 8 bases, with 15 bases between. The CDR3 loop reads CASSLTAGSKEKLFF. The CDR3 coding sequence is TGTGCCAGCAGCTTGACCGCCGGGTCGAAGGAAAAACTGTTTTTT. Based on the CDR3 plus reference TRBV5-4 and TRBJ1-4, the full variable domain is ETGVTQSPTHLIKTRGQQVTLRCSSQSGHNTVSWYQQALGQGPQFIFQYYREEENGRGNFPPRFSGLQFPNYSSELNVNALELDDSALYLCASSLTAGSKEKLFFGSGTQLSVL.

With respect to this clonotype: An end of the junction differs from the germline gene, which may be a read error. The CDR3 DNA sequence: TGTGCCAGTAGCGTGAGCACAGATGCGCAGTATTTT. Translating it yields CASSVSTDAQYF. J is TRBJ2-3 and V is TRBV12-3 or TRBV12-4, with a weak D call TRBD2 (5 bases). The CDR3 length is 12 residues.

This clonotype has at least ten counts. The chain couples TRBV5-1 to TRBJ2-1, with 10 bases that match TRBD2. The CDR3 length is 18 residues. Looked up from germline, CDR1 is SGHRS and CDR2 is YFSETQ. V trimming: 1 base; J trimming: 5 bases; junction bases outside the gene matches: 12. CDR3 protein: CASSLIASGSSGDNEQFF. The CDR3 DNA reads TGCGCCAGCAGCTTGATCGCTAGCGGGAGCTCTGGCGACAATGAGCAGTTCTTC.

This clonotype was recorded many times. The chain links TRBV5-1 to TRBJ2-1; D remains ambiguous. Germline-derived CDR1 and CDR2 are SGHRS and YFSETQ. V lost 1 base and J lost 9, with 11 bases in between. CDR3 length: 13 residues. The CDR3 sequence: CASSLSFGGEQFF. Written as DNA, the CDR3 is TGCGCCAGCAGCTTGAGTTTCGGTGGTGAGCAGTTCTTC. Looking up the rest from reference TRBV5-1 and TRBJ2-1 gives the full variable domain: KAGVTQTPRYLIKTRGQQVTLSCSPISGHRSVSWYQQTPGQGLQFLFEYFSETQRNKGNFPGRFSGRQFSNSRSEMNVSTLELGDSALYLCASSLSFGGEQFFGPGTRLTVL.

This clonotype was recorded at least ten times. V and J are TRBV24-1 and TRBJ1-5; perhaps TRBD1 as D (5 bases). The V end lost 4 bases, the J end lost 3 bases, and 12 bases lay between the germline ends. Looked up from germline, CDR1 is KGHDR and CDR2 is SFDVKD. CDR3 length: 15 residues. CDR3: CATSDRRGPNQPQHF. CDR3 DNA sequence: TGTGCCACCAGTGACCGCCGGGGCCCCAATCAGCCCCAGCATTTT.

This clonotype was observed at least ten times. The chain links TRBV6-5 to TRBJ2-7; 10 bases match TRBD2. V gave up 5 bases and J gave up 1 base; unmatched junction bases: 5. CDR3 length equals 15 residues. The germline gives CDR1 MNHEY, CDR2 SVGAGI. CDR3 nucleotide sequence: TGTGCCAGCAGTGACGGACTAGCGGTTTCCTACGAGCAGTACTTC. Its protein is CASSDGLAVSYEQYF.

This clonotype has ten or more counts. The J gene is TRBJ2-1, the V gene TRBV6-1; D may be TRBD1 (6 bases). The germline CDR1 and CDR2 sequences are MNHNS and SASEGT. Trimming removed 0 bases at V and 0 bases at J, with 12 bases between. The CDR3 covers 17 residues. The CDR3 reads CASSEAPTGSSYNEQFF. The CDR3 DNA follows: TGTGCCAGCAGTGAAGCGCCGACAGGAAGCTCCTACAATGAGCAGTTCTTC.

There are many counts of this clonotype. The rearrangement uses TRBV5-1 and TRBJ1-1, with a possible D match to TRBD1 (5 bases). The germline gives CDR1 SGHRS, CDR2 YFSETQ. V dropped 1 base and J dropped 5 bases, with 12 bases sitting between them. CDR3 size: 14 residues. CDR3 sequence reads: CASSLTGSGTEAFF. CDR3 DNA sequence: TGCGCCAGCAGCTTGACAGGCTCGGGGACTGAAGCTTTCTTT.

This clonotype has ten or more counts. CDR3 protein: CASSPGSPPPFF. DNA of the CDR3: TGTGCCAGCAGCCCCGGCAGCCCACCGCCGTTCTTC. The V gene is TRBV9, the J gene TRBJ2-1; D remains ambiguous. Trimming removed 4 bases from V and 15 bases from J, with 17 bases in between. CDR3 length equals 12 residues. Germline CDR1 and CDR2: SGDLS and YYNGEE.

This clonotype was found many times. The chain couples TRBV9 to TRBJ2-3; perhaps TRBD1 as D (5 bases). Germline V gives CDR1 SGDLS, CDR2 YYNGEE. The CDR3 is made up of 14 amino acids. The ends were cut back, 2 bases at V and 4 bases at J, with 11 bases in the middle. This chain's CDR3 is CASSVGQGSDTQYF. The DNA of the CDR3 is TGTGCCAGCAGCGTGGGCCAGGGCTCAGATACGCAGTATTTT.

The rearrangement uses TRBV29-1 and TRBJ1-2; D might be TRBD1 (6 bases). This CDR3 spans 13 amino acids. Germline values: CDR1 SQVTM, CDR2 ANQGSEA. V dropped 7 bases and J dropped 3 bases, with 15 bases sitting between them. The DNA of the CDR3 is TGCAGCGCTTCTCAGAGGGGGGACTATGGCTACACCTTC. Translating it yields CSASQRGDYGYTF.

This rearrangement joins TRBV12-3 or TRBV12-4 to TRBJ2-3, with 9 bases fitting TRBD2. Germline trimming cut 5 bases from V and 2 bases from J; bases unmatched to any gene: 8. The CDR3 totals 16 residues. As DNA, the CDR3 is TGTGCCAGCAGTCCTACCGGGACTAGCCTCACAGATACGCAGTATTTT. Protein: CASSPTGTSLTDTQYF.

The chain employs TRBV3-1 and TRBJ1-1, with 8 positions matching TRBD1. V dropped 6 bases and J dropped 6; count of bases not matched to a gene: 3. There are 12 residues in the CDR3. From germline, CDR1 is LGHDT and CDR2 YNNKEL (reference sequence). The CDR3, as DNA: TGTGCCAGCAGTAGGACAGGGCCTGAAGCTTTCTTT. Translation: CASSRTGPEAFF.

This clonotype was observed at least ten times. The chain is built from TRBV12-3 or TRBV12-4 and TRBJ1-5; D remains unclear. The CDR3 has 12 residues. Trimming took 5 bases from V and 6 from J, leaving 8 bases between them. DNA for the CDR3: TGTGCCAGCAGTGTCAGGATTCAGCCCCAGCATTTT. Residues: CASSVRIQPQHF.

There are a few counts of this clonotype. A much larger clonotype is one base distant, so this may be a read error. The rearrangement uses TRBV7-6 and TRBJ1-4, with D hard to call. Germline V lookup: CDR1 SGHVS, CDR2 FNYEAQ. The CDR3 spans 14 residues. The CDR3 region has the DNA TGTGCCAGCAGCTTGGGGTTAGCTAATGAAAAACGGTTTTTT. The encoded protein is CASSLGLANEKRFF.

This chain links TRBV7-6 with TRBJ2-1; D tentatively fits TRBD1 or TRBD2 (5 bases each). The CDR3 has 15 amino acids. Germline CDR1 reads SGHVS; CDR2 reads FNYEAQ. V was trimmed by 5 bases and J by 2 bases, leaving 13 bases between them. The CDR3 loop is CASSLEGSAYNEQFF. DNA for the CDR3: TGTGCCAGCAGCCTAGAGGGGTCCGCCTACAATGAGCAGTTCTTC.

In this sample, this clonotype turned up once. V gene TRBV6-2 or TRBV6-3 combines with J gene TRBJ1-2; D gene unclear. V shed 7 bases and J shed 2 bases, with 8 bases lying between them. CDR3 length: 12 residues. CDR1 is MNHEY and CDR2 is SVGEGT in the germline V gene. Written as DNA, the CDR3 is TGTGCCAGCACCGACCACAACTATGGCTACACCTTC. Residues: CASTDHNYGYTF.

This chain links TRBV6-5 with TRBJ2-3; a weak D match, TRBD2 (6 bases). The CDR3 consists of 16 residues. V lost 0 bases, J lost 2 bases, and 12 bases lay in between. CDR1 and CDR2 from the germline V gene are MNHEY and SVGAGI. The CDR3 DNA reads TGTGCCAGCAGTTACTCGCGGGGCTTAGTCACAGATACGCAGTATTTT. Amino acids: CASSYSRGLVTDTQYF.

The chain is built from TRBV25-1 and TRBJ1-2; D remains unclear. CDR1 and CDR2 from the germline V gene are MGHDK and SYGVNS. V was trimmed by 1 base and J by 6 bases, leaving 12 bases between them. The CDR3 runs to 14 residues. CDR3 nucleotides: TGTGCCAGCAGTGAATTGGGGTTTGGGGATGGCTACACCTTC. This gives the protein CASSELGFGDGYTF.

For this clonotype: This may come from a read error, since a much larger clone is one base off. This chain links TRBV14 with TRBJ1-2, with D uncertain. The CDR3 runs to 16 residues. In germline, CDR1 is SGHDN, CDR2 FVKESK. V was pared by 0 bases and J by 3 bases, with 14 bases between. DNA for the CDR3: TGTGCCAGCAGCCAAGAAGTAGGCCCCGGATACTATGGCTACACCTTC. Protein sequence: CASSQEVGPGYYGYTF.

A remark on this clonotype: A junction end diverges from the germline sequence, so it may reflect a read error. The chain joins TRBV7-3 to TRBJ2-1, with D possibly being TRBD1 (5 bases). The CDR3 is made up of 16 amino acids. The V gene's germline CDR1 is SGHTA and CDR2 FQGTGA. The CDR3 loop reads CASSVTSGAGRHEQFF. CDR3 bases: TGTGCCAGCAGCGTAACGTCTGGGGCAGGGCGGCATGAGCAGTTCTTC.

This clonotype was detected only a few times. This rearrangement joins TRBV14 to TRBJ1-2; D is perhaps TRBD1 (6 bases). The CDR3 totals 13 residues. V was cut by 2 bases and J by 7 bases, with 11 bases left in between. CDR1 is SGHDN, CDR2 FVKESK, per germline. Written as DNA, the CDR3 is TGTGCCAGCAGCCAAATTACAGGGTCTGGCTACACCTTC. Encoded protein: CASSQITGSGYTF.

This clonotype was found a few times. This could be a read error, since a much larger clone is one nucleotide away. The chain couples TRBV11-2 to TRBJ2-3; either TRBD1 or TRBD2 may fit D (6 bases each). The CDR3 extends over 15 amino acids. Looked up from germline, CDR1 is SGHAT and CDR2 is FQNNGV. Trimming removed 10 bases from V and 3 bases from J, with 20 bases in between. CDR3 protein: CANRSIRGDTDTQYF. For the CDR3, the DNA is TGTGCCAACAGGTCAATTAGGGGGGATACAGATACGCAGTATTTT.

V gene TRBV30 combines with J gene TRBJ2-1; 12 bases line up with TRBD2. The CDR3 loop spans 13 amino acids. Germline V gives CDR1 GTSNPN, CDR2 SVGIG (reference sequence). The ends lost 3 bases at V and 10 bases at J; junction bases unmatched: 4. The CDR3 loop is CAWSSSGRGEQFF. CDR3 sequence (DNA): TGTGCCTGGAGCTCTAGCGGGAGGGGCGAGCAGTTCTTC. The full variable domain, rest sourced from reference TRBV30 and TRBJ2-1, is SQTIHQWPATLVQPVGSPLSLECTVEGTSNPNLYWYRQAAGRGLQLLFYSVGIGQISSEVPQNLSASRPQDRQFILSSKKLLLSDSGFYLCAWSSSGRGEQFFGPGTRLTVL.